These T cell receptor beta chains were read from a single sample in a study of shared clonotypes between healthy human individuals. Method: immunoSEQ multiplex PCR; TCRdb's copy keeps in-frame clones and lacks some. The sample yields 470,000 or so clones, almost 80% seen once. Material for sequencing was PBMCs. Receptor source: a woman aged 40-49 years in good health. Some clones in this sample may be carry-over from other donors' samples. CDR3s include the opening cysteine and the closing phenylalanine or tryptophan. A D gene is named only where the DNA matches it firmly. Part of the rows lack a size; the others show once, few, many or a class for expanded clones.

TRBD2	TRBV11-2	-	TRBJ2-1	TGTGCCAGCAGCAGGGGACTAGCGGGAGAGGATGAGCAGTTCTTC	CASSRGLAGEDEQFF
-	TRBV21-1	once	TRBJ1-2	TGTGCCAGCAGCAATTGGGCCAAACAGGATTTGGGTGGCTACACCTTC	CASSNWAKQDLGGYTF
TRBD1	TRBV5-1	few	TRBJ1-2	TGCGCCAGCAGCTTAGGGACAGGGGACTATGGCTACACCTTC	CASSLGTGDYGYTF
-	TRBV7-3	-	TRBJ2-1	TGTGCCAGCAGCTTAGGGCGGAACTCCTACAATGAGCAGTTCTTC	CASSLGRNSYNEQFF
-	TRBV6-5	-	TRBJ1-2	TGTGCCAGCAAACAGTTGGGATATGGCTATACCTTC	CASKQLGYGYTF
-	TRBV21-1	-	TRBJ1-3	TGTGCCATCGACAGCTCTGGAAACACCATATATTTT	CAIDSSGNTIYF
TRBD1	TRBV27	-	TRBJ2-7	TGTGCCAGCAGTTTATCTTTGGGACAGATCCTCTACGAGCAGTACTTC	CASSLSLGQILYEQYF
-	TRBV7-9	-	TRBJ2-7	TGTGCCAGCAGCTCTGGCAGGGCACCTCTCTACGAGCAGTACTTC	CASSSGRAPLYEQYF
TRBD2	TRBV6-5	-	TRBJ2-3	TGTGCCAGCTCTAGCGGGGATACGCAGTATTTT	CASSSGDTQYF
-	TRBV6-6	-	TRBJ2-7	TGTGCCAGCAGTTACGGGCAGTCCTACGAGCAGTACTTC	CASSYGQSYEQYF
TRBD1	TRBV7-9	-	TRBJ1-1	TGTGCCACCCCCGGGACAGGGGTATCAATGAACACTGAAGCTTTCTTT	CATPGTGVSMNTEAFF
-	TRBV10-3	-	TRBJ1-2	TGTGCCATCAGTGAGTATTCATACTATGGCTACACCTTC	CAISEYSYYGYTF
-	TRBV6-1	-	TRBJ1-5	TGTGCCAGCAGACTAACGGTCAATCAGCCCCAGCATTTT	CASRLTVNQPQHF
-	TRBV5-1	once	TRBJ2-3	TGCGCCAGCGGCTCCTCTAGCGCTAGCACAGATACGCAGTATTTT	CASGSSSASTDTQYF
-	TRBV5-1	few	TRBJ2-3	TGCGCCAGCAGCACGACGAAAGGGGCCACAGATACGCAGTATTTT	CASSTTKGATDTQYF
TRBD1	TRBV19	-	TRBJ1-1	TGTGCCAGTAGTATCCGGACAGGGGGTACCACTGAAGCTTTCTTT	CASSIRTGGTTEAFF
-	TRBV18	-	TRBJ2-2	TGTGCCAGCTCAGCCACAGCTACAGGTGGCACCGGGGAGCTGTTTTTT	CASSATATGGTGELFF
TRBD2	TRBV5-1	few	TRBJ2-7	TGCGCCAGCAGCTTGAAGCTAGCGGGAGACGAGCAGTACTTC	CASSLKLAGDEQYF
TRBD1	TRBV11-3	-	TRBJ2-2	TGTGCCAGCAGCACCCGACAGGGGAACACCGGGGAGCTGTTTTTT	CASSTRQGNTGELFF
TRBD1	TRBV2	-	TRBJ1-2	TGTGCCAGCAGCGGACAGGGATCCATGTATGGCTACACCTTC	CASSGQGSMYGYTF
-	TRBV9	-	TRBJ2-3	TGTGCCAGCAGCGTAAGGGGTGGGGGACGAATAAATACGCAGTATTTT	CASSVRGGGRINTQYF
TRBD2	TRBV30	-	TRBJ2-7	TGTGCCTGGAGTGTAGGGGCGGGAGTTGGGGAGCAGTACTTC	CAWSVGAGVGEQYF
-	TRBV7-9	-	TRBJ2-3	TGTGCCAGCAGAATAGCGGTGAGCACAGATACGCAGTATTTT	CASRIAVSTDTQYF
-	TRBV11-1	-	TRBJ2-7	TGTGCCAGCAGCTTAGGGTGGCAGGGCGGCACCTACGAGCAGTACTTC	CASSLGWQGGTYEQYF
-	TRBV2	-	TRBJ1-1	TGTGCCAGCAGTGAAGACAGGGACACTGAAGCTTTCTTT	CASSEDRDTEAFF
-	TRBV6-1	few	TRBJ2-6	TGTGCCAGCAGGGGCGGAGCAGAGGGGGCCAACGTCCTGACTTTC	CASRGGAEGANVLTF
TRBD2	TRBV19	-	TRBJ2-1	TGTGCCAGTAACCGACTAGCGGGCAACAATGAGCAGTTCTTC	CASNRLAGNNEQFF
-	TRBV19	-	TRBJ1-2	TGTGCCAGTAGTCTACAGACAGGCTATTTGACTGGGGGCTACACCTTC	CASSLQTGYLTGGYTF
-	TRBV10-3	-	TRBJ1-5	TGTGCCATCAGGGCAGGGGCGAATCAGCCCCAGCATTTT	CAIRAGANQPQHF
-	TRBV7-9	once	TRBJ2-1	TGTGCCAGCAGCTCGCCCCAAGGGGGTTCCTACAATGAGCAGTTCTTC	CASSSPQGGSYNEQFF
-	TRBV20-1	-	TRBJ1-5	TGCAGTGCTCTCGCCTGGGGGCCCCAGCATTTT	CSALAWGPQHF
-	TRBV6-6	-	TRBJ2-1	TGTGCCAGCAGTTCCTGGGCAGGGAGTACCTACAATGAGCAGTTCTTC	CASSSWAGSTYNEQFF
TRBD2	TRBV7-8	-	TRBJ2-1	TGTGCCAGCAGCTTTGTAGCGGGGAATGAGCAGTTCTTC	CASSFVAGNEQFF
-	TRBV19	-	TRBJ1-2	TGTGCCAGTAGTAATTGGGGTCCGGGCTATGGCTACACCTTC	CASSNWGPGYGYTF
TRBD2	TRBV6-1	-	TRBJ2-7	TGTGCCAGCATTGGAGCGGGAGCGAGTTACGAGCAGTACTTC	CASIGAGASYEQYF
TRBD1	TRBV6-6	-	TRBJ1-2	TGTGCCAGCAGACCAAGTCTCCGGGACAGGGACGGCTACACCTTC	CASRPSLRDRDGYTF
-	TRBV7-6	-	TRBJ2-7	TGTGCCAGCAGCTTAGGGGCCGAGCAGTACTTC	CASSLGAEQYF
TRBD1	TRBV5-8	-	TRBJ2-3	TGTGCCAGCAGCTTTAAGTCTTGGGGTCGGGACAGGGATTCGGATACGCAGTATTTT	CASSFKSWGRDRDSDTQYF
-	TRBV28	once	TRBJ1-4	TGTGCCAGCAGTTTGTGGGGGGGGTTTGCAACTAATGAAAAACTGTTTTTT	CASSLWGGFATNEKLFF
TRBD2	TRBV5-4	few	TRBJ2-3	TGTGCCAGCACCGCTAGACTAGCGGGAGGGCAAGATACGCAGTATTTT	CASTARLAGGQDTQYF
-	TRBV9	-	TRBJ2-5	TGTGCCAGCAGCGTAGGTGCCGAAAAGACCCAGTACTTC	CASSVGAEKTQYF
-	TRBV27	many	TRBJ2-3	TGTGCCAGCAATCCCCAACGGAGGGGCAGCACAGATACGCAGTATTTT	CASNPQRRGSTDTQYF
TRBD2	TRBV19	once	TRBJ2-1	TGTGCCTCCAAATGGGGTAGCGGGTTAAATGGGGAGCAGTTCTTC	CASKWGSGLNGEQFF
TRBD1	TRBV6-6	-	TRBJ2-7	TGTGCCAGCAGTATCGGGACAGGGGGGTACGAGCAGTACTTC	CASSIGTGGYEQYF
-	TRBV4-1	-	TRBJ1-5	TGCGCCAGCAGCCAAGATCAATGGGACTCGGGGCCCCAGCATTTT	CASSQDQWDSGPQHF
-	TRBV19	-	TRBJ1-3	TGTGCCAGTACTGGACCGCTCTCTGGAAACACCATATATTTT	CASTGPLSGNTIYF